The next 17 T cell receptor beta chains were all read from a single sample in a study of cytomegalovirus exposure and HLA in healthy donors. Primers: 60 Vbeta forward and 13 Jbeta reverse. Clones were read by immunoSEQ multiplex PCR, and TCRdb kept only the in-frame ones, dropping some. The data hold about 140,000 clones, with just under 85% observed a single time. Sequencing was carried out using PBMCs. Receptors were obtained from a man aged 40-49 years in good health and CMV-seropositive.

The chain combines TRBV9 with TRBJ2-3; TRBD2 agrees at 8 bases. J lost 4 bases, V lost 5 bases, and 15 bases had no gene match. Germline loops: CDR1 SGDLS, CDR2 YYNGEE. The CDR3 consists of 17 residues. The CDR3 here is CASSKGGTGGFADTQYF. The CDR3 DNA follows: TGTGCCAGCAGTAAAGGGGGGACGGGGGGGTTCGCAGATACGCAGTATTTT. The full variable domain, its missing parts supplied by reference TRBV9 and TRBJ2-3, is DSGVTQTPKHLITATGQRVTLRCSPRSGDLSVYWYQQSLDQGLQFLIQYYNGEERAKGNILERFSAQQFPDLHSELNLSSLELGDSALYFCASSKGGTGGFADTQYFGPGTRLTVL.

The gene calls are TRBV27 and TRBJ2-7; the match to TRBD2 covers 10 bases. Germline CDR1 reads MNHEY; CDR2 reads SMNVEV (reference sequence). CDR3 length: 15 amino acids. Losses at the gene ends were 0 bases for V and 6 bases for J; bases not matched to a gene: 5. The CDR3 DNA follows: TGTGCCAGCAGTTTATCGCCTAGCGGGAGCGCCGAGCAGTACTTC. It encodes CASSLSPSGSAEQYF.

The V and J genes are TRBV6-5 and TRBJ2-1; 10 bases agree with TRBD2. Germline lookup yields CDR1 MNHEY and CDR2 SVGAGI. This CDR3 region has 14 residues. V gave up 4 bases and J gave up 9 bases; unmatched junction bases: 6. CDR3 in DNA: TGTGCCAGCAGTTGGATCAGCGGGAGGGGTGAGCAGTTCTTC. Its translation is CASSWISGRGEQFF.

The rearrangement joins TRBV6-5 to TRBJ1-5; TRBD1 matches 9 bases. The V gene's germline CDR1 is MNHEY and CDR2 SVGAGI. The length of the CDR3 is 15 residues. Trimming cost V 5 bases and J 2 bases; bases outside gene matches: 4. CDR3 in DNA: TGTGCCAGCAGTCCTCGGGACAGGGGCAATCAGCCCCAGCATTTT. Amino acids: CASSPRDRGNQPQHF.

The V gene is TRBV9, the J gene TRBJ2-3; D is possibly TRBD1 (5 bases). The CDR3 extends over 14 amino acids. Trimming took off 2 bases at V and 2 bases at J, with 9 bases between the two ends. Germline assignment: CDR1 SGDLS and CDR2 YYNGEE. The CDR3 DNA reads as TGTGCCAGCAGCGTTACAGGCCTCACAGATACGCAGTATTTT. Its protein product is CASSVTGLTDTQYF.

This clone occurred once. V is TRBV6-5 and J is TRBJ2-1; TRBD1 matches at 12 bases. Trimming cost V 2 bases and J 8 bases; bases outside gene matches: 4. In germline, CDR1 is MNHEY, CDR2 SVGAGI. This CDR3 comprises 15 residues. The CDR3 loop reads CASSYRDRGPYEQFF. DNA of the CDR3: TGTGCCAGCAGTTACCGGGACAGGGGGCCTTATGAGCAGTTCTTC.

CDR3 protein: CASGSPILAGGPRNEQFF. The CDR3 DNA follows: TGTGCTAGTGGTTCACCCATACTCGCGGGAGGGCCTCGCAATGAGCAGTTCTTC. This rearrangement joins TRBV12-5 to TRBJ2-1; TRBD2 aligns across 9 bases. CDR3 size: 18 residues. With 4 bases clipped from V and 6 bases from J, the junction kept 16 bases outside the gene matches. Germline CDR1 reads LGHNT; CDR2 reads FRNRAP.

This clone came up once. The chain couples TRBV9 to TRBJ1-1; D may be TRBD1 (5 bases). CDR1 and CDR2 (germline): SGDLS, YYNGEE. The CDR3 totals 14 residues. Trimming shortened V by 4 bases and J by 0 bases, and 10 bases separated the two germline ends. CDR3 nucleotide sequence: TGTGCCAGCAGCCCCGGACATATGAACACTGAAGCTTTCTTT. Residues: CASSPGHMNTEAFF.

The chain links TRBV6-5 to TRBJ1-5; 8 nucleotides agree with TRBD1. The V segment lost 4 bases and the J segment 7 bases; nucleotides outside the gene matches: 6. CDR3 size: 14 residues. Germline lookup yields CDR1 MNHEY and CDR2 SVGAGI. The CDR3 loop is CASSSWTGSQPQHF. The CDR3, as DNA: TGTGCCAGCAGTTCCTGGACAGGGTCCCAGCCCCAGCATTTT.

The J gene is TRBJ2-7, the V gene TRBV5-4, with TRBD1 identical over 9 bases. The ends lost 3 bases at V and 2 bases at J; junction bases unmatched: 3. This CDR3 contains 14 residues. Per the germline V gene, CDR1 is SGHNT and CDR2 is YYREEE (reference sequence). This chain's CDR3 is CASSWGQGPYEQYF. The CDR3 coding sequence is TGTGCCAGCAGCTGGGGACAGGGTCCCTACGAGCAGTACTTC.

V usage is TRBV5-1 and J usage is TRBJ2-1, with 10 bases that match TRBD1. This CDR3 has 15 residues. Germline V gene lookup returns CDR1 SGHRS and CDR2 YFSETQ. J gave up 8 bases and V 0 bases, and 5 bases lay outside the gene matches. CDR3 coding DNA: TGCGCCAGCAGCTTGGCGACAGGGGGCCAGTATGAGCAGTTCTTC. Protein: CASSLATGGQYEQFF.

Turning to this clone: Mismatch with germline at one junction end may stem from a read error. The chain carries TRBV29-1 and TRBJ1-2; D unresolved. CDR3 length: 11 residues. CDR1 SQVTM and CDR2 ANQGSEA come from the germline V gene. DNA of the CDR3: TGTGGCGCGACATACGACTATGGCTACACCTTC. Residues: CGATYDYGYTF.

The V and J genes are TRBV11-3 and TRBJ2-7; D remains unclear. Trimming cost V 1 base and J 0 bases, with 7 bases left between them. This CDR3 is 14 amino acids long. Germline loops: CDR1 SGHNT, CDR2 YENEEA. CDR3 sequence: CASSLGRVSYEQYF. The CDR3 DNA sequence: TGTGCCAGCAGCTTAGGTCGTGTCTCCTACGAGCAGTACTTC.

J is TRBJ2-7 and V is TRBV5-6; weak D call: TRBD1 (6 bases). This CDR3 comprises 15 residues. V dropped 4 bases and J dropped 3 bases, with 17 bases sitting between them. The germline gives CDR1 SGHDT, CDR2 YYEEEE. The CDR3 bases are TGTGCCAGCAGCAACCTGGGTAAAGGGGGCTACGAGCAGTACTTC. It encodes CASSNLGKGGYEQYF.

CDR3 DNA: TGTGCCAGCAGCTCAATTCGGACAGGGACGCACACTGAAGCTTTCTTT. Translated, it gives CASSSIRTGTHTEAFF. The chain is built from TRBV7-9 and TRBJ1-1; TRBD1 matches 8 bases. With V trimmed by 4 bases and J by 3 bases, 10 bases remained unmatched. This CDR3 has 16 amino acids. Germline lookup yields CDR1 SEHNR and CDR2 FQNEAQ (reference sequence).

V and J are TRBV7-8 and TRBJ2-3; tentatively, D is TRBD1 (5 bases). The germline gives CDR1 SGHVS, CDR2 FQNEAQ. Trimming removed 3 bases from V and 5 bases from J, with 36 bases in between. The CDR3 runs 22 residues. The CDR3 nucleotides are TGTGCCAGCAGCTTGATTTCATTAAACCCCCCGACCGACAGACGGATCCAAGATACGCAGTATTTT. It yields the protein CASSLISLNPPTDRRIQDTQYF.

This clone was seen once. This CDR3 reads CAWSTGQGGETQYF. CDR3 sequence (DNA): TGTGCCTGGAGCACCGGACAGGGGGGAGAGACCCAGTACTTC. V is TRBV30 and J is TRBJ2-5; TRBD1 matches 10 bases. There are 14 residues in the CDR3. The J segment lost 4 bases and the V segment lost 3 bases, leaving 5 bases of the junction unmatched. Per the germline V gene, CDR1 is GTSNPN and CDR2 is SVGIG (reference sequence). The full variable domain, with the rest looked up from reference TRBV30 and TRBJ2-5, is SQTIHQWPATLVQPVGSPLSLECTVEGTSNPNLYWYRQAAGRGLQLLFYSVGIGQISSEVPQNLSASRPQDRQFILSSKKLLLSDSGFYLCAWSTGQGGETQYFGPGTRLLVL.